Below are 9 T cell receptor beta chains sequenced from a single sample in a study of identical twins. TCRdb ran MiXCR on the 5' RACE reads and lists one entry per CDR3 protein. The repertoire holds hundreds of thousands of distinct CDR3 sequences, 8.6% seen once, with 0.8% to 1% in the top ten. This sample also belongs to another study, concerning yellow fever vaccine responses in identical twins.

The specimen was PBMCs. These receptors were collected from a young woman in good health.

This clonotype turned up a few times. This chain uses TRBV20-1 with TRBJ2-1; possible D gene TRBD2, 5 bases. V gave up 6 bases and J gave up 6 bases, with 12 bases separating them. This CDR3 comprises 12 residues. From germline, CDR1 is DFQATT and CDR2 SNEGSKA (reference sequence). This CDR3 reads CSALRGSNEQFF. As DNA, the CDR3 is TGCAGTGCCCTCCGGGGTAGCAATGAGCAGTTCTTC.

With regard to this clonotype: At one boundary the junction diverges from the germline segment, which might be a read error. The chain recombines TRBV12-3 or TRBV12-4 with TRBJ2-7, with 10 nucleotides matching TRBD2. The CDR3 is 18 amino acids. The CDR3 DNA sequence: TGTGCCTGCAGTTTAGCGGGGGGAAGCGGGTCTTTTTCCTACGAGCAGTACTTC. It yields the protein CACSLAGGSGSFSYEQYF.

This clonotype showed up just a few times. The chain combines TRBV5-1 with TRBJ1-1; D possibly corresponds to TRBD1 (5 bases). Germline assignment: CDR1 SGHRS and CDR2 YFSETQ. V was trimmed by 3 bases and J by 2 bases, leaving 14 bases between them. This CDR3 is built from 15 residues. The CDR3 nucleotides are TGCGCCAGCAGCTGGACCCAGACAGCAAACACTGAAGCTTTCTTT. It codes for CASSWTQTANTEAFF.

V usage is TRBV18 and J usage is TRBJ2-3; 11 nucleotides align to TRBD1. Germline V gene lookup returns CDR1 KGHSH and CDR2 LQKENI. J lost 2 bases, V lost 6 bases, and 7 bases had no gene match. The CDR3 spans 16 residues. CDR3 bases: TGTGCCAGCTCCCATCGGACAGGGGGCGCCACAGATACGCAGTATTTT. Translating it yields CASSHRTGGATDTQYF.

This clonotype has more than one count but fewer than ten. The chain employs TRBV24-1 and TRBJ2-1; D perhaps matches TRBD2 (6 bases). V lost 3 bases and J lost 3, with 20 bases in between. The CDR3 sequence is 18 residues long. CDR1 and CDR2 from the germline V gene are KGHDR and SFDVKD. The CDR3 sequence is CATSDPPGGGNHYNEQFF. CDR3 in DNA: TGTGCCACCAGTGATCCCCCGGGTGGGGGGAATCACTACAATGAGCAGTTCTTC.

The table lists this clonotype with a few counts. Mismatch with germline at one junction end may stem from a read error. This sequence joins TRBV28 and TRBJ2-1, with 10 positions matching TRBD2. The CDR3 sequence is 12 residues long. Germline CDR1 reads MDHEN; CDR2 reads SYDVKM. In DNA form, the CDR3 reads TGTGCCAGCAGCCACTCAGCGGGGGGGGCTTCCTTC. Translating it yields CASSHSAGGASF.

CDR3 region: CASSPRGIAGGRDTGELFF. CDR3 DNA: TGTGCCAGCAGCCCGCGCGGGATAGCGGGGGGGCGTGACACCGGGGAGCTGTTTTTT. The chain is built from TRBV7-3 and TRBJ2-2; 11 bases are a match to TRBD2. The CDR3 is made up of 19 amino acids. V gave up 5 bases and J gave up 3 bases; unmatched junction bases: 14. Germline V lookup: CDR1 SGHTA, CDR2 FQGTGA.

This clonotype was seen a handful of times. In nucleotides, the CDR3 is TGTGCCAGTTCCTTAGAGACCGGGGAGGCCAACACCGGGGAGCTGTTTTTT. It codes for CASSLETGEANTGELFF. This chain uses TRBV27 with TRBJ2-2, with D possibly TRBD2 on 6 matching bases. Germline CDR1 and CDR2: MNHEY and SMNVEV (reference sequence). V was pared by 9 bases and J by 2 bases, with 22 bases between. CDR3 length: 17 amino acids.

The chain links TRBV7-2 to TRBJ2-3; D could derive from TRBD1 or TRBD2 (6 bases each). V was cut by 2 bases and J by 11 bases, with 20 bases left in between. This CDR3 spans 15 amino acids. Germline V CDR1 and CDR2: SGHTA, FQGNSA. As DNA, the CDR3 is TGTGCCAGCAGCTTACTTTGGGGGGCCCTTGAGGGGCAGTATTTT. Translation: CASSLLWGALEGQYF.